Here is one T cell receptor beta chain with its context. Its matching antigen is unknown. The junction departs from the called germline gene at one end, perhaps through a read error. Clones were sequenced by immunoSEQ multiplex PCR, and TCRdb holds only the in-frame ones, with some missing. This table has about 130,000 clones, about four fifths appearing once. This sample was included in a study of radiation and T cells in renal cell carcinoma. Study-level points and caveats: No pretreatment tumor biopsies were available for baseline clonotypes. From baseline, blood top tumor clonotypes peaked at 2 weeks post-radiation.

Time point here: baseline pretreatment blood. The treatment here: 15 Gy SBRT to primary tumor, nephrectomy 4 weeks later. This renal cell carcinoma was of the clear cell type. Germline CDR1 and CDR2: MNHNS and SASEGT. The length of the CDR3 is 12 residues. The sequence was collected from a woman aged 60 to 75 with renal cell carcinoma. This sequence joins TRBV6-1 and TRBJ2-7; TRBD1 is a possible D gene (5 bases). Specimen: blood, collected from a patient whose treatment included radiotherapy and nephrectomy. The CDR3 region is CASNRGSSEQYF. The DNA for the CDR3 is TGTGCCAGCAATAGGGGCTCCTCCGAGCAGTACTTC.